These 14 T cell receptor beta chains originate from one sample sequenced in a study of T cell responses to AZD1222 COVID-19 vaccine. The assay was immunoSEQ multiplex PCR, and TCRdb's table has in-frame clones only and misses some. The table shows under 200,000 clones, with approximately 93% occurring only once. The material sequenced was peripheral blood, taken on day 0 of AZD1222 vaccination. The receptor source for this set is an adult in good health.

The V and J genes are TRBV30 and TRBJ1-5; D is unclear. The length of the CDR3 is 17 residues. Trimming left V 1 base short and J 1 base short, with 17 bases between. Germline CDR1 and CDR2: GTSNPN and SVGIG (reference sequence). The chain's CDR3 is CAWSDPTVLGSNQPQHF. The CDR3 DNA follows: TGTGCCTGGAGTGACCCGACGGTGCTGGGAAGCAATCAGCCCCAGCATTTT.

The chain employs TRBV7-9 and TRBJ2-7; D unclear. Germline values: CDR1 SEHNR, CDR2 FQNEAQ (reference sequence). The CDR3 contains 13 residues. The V gene lost 4 bases and the J gene lost 3 bases, with 10 bases spanning the gap. The CDR3 bases are TGTGCCAGCAGCTCATCTTGGGACTACGAGCAGTACTTC. Translated, it gives CASSSSWDYEQYF. The entire variable domain, with the rest obtained from reference TRBV7-9 and TRBJ2-7, is as follows: DTGVSQNPRHKITKRGQNVTFRCDPISEHNRLYWYRQTLGQGPEFLTYFQNEAQLEKSRLLSDRFSAERPKGSFSTLEIQRTEQGDSAMYLCASSSSWDYEQYFGPGTRLTVT.

This clone appeared a single time. V and J are TRBV19 and TRBJ2-3, with 9 bases identical to TRBD2. Germline lookup yields CDR1 LNHDA and CDR2 SQIVND (reference sequence). V lost 4 bases to trimming and J lost 1 base; unmatched junction nucleotides: 3. The CDR3 consists of 15 residues. CDR3 in DNA: TGTGCCAGTAGTACTGGCGGGGGGGGCACAGATACGCAGTATTTT. Translation: CASSTGGGGTDTQYF.

This rearrangement joins TRBV29-1 to TRBJ1-1; TRBD1 is a possible D gene (5 bases). There are 11 residues in the CDR3. Germline V gene data show CDR1 as SQVTM and CDR2 as ANQGSEA. The V end lost 6 bases, the J end lost 9 bases, and 14 bases lay between the germline ends. The CDR3, as DNA: TGCAGCGTCGTATGGGGGGATCAAGCTTTCTTT. Translating gives CSVVWGDQAFF.

The chain links TRBV18 to TRBJ1-1; D call uncertain. The CDR3 covers 14 residues. Per germline, CDR1 KGHSH and CDR2 LQKENI. Trimming left V 1 base short and J 9 bases short, with 15 bases between. CDR3 nucleotides: TGTGCCAGCTCACCACAAGTCCCCCATCTCAAAGCTTTCTTT. Translation: CASSPQVPHLKAFF.

This chain connects TRBV2 to TRBJ2-4; tentative D call: TRBD1 (6 bases). Germline V gene data show CDR1 as SNHLY and CDR2 as FYNNEI. The CDR3 runs to 12 residues. Trimming took off 7 bases at V and 4 bases at J, with 8 bases between the two ends. CDR3 DNA sequence: TGTGCCAGCAACGGACAGAAAAACATTCAGTACTTC. The encoded protein is CASNGQKNIQYF.

Only one count was recorded for this clone. The rearrangement uses TRBV6-5 and TRBJ1-1; D is unresolved. Deletions cut 6 bases from V and 5 bases from J, with 16 bases between. The CDR3 contains 14 residues. The germline V gene has CDR1 MNHEY and CDR2 SVGAGI. The CDR3 sequence is CASRRGRRETEAFF. The CDR3 DNA is TGTGCCAGCAGGCGAGGGAGGCGGGAAACTGAAGCTTTCTTT.

This chain joins TRBV7-9 and TRBJ1-5; TRBD1 is a possible D gene (6 bases). The CDR3 spans 14 residues. CDR1 is SEHNR, CDR2 FQNEAQ, per germline (reference sequence). Trimming left V 1 base short and J 9 bases short, with 13 bases between. CDR3 region: CASSLESVGGPQHF. CDR3 nucleotides: TGTGCCAGCAGCTTAGAGTCCGTAGGGGGGCCCCAGCATTTT.

Only one count was recorded for this clone. This chain connects TRBV6-5 to TRBJ1-1, with D tentatively TRBD1 (5 bases). This CDR3 is 11 amino acids long. V was pared by 3 bases and J by 8 bases, with 7 bases between. In germline, CDR1 is MNHEY, CDR2 SVGAGI. The CDR3 nucleotides read TGTGCCAGCAGTTATGGGGGGGAAGCTTTCTTT. The encoded protein is CASSYGGEAFF.

The chain combines TRBV3-1 (or the pseudogene TRBV3-2) with TRBJ1-5; 11 nucleotides align to TRBD1. Germline V gene data show CDR1 as LGHDT and CDR2 as YNNKEL (reference sequence). The CDR3 totals 15 residues. The junction had 3 bases not matched to a gene; V was cut back by 4 bases and J by 4 bases. The CDR3 DNA follows: TGTGCCAGCAGCCTGGACAGGGGGCTAAATCAGCCCCAGCATTTT. This codes for CASSLDRGLNQPQHF.

The V and J genes are TRBV28 and TRBJ1-5; D gene ambiguous. The germline V and J ends were trimmed by 5 bases and 3 bases, with 17 bases remaining between them. The CDR3 consists of 16 residues. The germline CDR1 and CDR2 sequences are MDHEN and SYDVKM. As DNA, the CDR3 is TGTGCCAGCAGTGAAACGGCAGGTTCCTTCAATCAGCCCCAGCATTTT. It yields the protein CASSETAGSFNQPQHF. The entire variable domain, with the rest obtained from reference TRBV28 and TRBJ1-5, is as follows: DVKVTQSSRYLVKRTGEKVFLECVQDMDHENMFWYRQDPGLGLRLIYFSYDVKMKEKGDIPEGYSVSREKKERFSLILESASTNQTSMYLCASSETAGSFNQPQHFGDGTRLSIL.

A remark on this clone: The sample has other DNA sequences that encode this CDR3 too. The chain carries TRBV7-7 and TRBJ2-7; 8 positions agree with TRBD1. V lost 5 bases to trimming and J lost 4 bases; unmatched junction nucleotides: 4. Germline values: CDR1 SSHAT, CDR2 FNYEAQ (reference sequence). The CDR3 consists of 13 residues. CDR3 bases: TGTGCCAGCAGCCCAGGACAGGGTTACGAGCAGTACTTC. It is translated as CASSPGQGYEQYF. The full variable domain, with the rest looked up from reference TRBV7-7 and TRBJ2-7, is GAGVSQSPRYKVTKRGQDVTLRCDPISSHATLYWYQQALGQGPEFLTYFNYEAQPDKSGLPSDRFSAERPEGSISTLTIQRTEQRDSAMYRCASSPGQGYEQYFGPGTRLTVT.

The chain links TRBV11-2 to TRBJ1-5; perhaps TRBD1 as D (5 bases). CDR1 is SGHAT, CDR2 FQNNGV, per germline. This CDR3 contains 13 residues. V lost 0 bases to trimming and J lost 9 bases, with 9 bases between them. The CDR3 is CASSLEEGRPQHF. The CDR3 DNA follows: TGTGCCAGCAGCTTAGAGGAGGGGCGGCCCCAGCATTTT.

The chain links TRBV19 to TRBJ2-3; D unresolved. V was cut by 8 bases and J by 0 bases, with 12 bases left in between. CDR1 and CDR2 from the germline V gene are LNHDA and SQIVND (reference sequence). CDR3 length: 14 amino acids. In DNA form, the CDR3 reads TGTGCCAGTTCGGTGCGTAGTAGCACAGATACGCAGTATTTT. This sequence encodes CASSVRSSTDTQYF. Variable domain in full (rest from reference TRBV19 and TRBJ2-3): DGGITQSPKYLFRKEGQNVTLSCEQNLNHDAMYWYRQDPGQGLRLIYYSQIVNDFQKGDIAEGYSVSREKKESFPLTVTSAQKNPTAFYLCASSVRSSTDTQYFGPGTRLTVL.